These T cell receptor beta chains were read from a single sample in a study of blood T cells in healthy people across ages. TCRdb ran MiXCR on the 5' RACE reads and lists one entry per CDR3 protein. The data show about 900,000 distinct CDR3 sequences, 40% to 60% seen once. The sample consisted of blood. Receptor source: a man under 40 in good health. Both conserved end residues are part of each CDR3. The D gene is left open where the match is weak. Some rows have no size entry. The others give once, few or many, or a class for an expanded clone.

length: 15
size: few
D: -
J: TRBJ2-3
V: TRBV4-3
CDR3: CASSQAGNSTDTQYF
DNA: TGCGCCAGCAGCCAAGCGGGGAACAGCACAGATACGCAGTATTTT

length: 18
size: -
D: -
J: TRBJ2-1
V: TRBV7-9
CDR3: CASSPSTFAGAPRNEQFF
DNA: TGTGCCAGCAGCCCCTCGACGTTCGCGGGGGCTCCCCGCAATGAGCAGTTCTTC

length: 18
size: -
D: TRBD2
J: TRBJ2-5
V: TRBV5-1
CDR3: CASSLGVLAGGLQETQYF
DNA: TGCGCCAGCAGCTTGGGGGTCCTAGCGGGGGGCCTCCAAGAGACCCAGTACTTC

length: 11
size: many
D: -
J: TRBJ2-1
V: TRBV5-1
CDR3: CASSFDNEQFF
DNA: TGTGCCAGCAGCTTCGACAATGAGCAGTTCTTC

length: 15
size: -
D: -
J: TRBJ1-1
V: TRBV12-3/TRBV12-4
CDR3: CASSRNPTVNTEAFF
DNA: TGTGCCAGCAGTCGGAACCCGACAGTGAACACTGAAGCTTTCTTT

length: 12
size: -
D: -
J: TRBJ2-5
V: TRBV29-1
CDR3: CSATQGPETQYF
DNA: TGCAGCGCCACACAGGGACCGGAGACCCAGTACTTC

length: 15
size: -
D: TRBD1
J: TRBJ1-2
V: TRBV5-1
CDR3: CASSLEVGDRSGNTF
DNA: TGCGCCAGCAGCTTGGAGGTTGGGGACAGGAGTGGCAACACCTTC

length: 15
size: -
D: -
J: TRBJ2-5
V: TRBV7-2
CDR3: CASSLGAAYQETQYF
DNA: TGTGCCAGCAGCTTAGGGGCAGCCTACCAAGAGACCCAGTACTTC

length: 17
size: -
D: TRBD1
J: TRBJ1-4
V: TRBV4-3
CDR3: CASSQGFWTGGFEKLFF
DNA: TGCGCCAGCAGCCAAGGGTTTTGGACAGGGGGGTTTGAAAAACTGTTTTTT

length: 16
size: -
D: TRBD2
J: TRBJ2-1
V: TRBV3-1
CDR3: CASSHTGTREYNEQFF
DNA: TGTGCCAGCAGCCACACCGGGACTAGGGAGTACAATGAGCAGTTCTTC

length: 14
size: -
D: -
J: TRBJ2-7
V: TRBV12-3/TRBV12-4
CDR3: CASSLSGIVVVQYF
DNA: TGTGCCAGCAGTTTGTCGGGGATAGTTGTCGTGCAGTACTTC

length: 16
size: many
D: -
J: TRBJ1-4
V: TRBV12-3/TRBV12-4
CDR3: CASSPGTARGVGKLFF
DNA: TGTGCCAGCAGTCCCGGGACGGCGAGGGGCGTTGGAAAACTGTTTTTT

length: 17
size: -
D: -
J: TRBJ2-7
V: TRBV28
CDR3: CASSTLPTRTEPYEQYF
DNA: TGTGCCAGCAGCACCTTGCCAACCCGGACCGAACCCTACGAGCAGTACTTC

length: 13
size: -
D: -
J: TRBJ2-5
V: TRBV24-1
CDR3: CATSQGGPETQYF
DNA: TGTGCCACCAGCCAAGGAGGGCCGGAGACCCAGTACTTC

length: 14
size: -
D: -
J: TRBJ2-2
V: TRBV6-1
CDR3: CASSSQAGSGELFF
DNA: TGTGCCAGCAGTTCCCAAGCAGGATCCGGGGAGCTGTTTTTT

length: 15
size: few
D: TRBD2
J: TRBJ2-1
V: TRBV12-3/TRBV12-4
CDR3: CASSLETSGGDEQFF
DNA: TGTGCCAGCAGTTTAGAAACTAGCGGGGGCGACGAGCAGTTCTTC

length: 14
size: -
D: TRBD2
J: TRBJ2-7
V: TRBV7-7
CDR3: CASSQGLGSYEQYF
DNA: TGTGCTAGCAGCCAGGGACTAGGCTCCTACGAGCAGTACTTC

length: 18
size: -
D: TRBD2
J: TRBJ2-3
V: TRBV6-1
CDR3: CASRTTSGGAKTRDTQYF
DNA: TGTGCCAGCAGAACGACTAGCGGGGGGGCCAAGACAAGAGATACGCAGTATTTT

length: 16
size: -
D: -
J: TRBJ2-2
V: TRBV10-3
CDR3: CAISESGSRNTGELFF
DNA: TGTGCCATCAGTGAGTCGGGAAGCAGAAACACCGGGGAGCTGTTTTTT

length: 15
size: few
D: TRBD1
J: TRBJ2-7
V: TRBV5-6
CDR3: CASSPPGTGFYEQYF
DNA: TGTGCCAGCAGCCCCCCCGGGACAGGGTTCTACGAGCAGTACTTC

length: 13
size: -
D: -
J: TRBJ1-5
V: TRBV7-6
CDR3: CASSSEYDQPQHF
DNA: TGTGCCAGCAGCTCCGAATACGATCAGCCCCAGCATTTT

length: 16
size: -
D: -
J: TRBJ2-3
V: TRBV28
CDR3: CASTLTAGASTDTQYF
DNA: TGTGCCAGCACCCTAACTGCCGGGGCGAGCACAGATACGCAGTATTTT

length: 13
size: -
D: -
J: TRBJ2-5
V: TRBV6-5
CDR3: CASTPGAQETQYF
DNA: TGTGCCAGCACCCCGGGGGCCCAAGAGACCCAGTACTTC

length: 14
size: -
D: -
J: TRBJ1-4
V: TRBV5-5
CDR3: CASSFFRGREKLFF
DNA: TGTGCCAGCAGCTTCTTCAGGGGACGGGAAAAACTGTTTTTT

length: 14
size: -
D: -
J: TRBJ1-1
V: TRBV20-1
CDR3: CSARDRTENTEAFF
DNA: TGCAGTGCTAGAGATCGGACAGAGAACACTGAAGCTTTCTTT

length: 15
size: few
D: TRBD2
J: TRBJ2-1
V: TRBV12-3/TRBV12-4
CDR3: CASSPGTSGFREQFF
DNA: TGTGCCAGCAGTCCCGGGACTAGCGGGTTTCGGGAGCAGTTCTTC

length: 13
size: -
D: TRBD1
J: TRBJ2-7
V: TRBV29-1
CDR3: CSVTGTVTYEQYF
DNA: TGCAGCGTGACCGGGACAGTGACCTACGAGCAGTACTTC

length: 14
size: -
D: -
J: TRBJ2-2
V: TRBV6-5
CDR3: CASSIQGNTGELFF
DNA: TGTGCCAGCAGTATTCAGGGGAACACCGGGGAGCTGTTTTTT

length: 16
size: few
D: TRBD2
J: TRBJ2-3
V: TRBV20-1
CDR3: CSATTLLAGAPDTQYF
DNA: TGCAGTGCCACGACCCTACTAGCGGGGGCACCAGATACGCAGTATTTT

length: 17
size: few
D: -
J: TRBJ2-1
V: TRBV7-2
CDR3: CASSLALTGSVPNEQFF
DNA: TGTGCCAGCAGCTTAGCCTTAACAGGTTCCGTTCCCAATGAGCAGTTCTTC

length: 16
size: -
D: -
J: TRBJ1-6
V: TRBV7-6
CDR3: CASSQGRGSGNSPLHF
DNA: TGTGCCAGCAGCCAAGGCAGGGGTAGTGGTAATTCACCCCTCCACTTT

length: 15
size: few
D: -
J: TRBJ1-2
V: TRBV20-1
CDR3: CSARDERRTNYGYTF
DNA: TGCAGTGCTAGAGATGAACGGCGGACTAACTATGGCTACACCTTC

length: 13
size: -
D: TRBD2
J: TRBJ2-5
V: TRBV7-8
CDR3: CASSVGLPNEQYF
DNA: TGTGCCAGCAGCGTGGGACTACCAAATGAGCAGTACTTC

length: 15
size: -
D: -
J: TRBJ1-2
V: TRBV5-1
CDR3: CASSLVGGANYGYTF
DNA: TGCGCCAGCAGCTTGGTCGGAGGAGCCAACTATGGCTACACCTTC

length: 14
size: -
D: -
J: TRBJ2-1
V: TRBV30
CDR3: CARGKGGSYNEQFF
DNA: TGTGCCCGCGGCAAGGGGGGCTCCTACAATGAGCAGTTCTTC

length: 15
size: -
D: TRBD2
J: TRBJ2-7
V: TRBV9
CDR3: CASSSQAGGRNEQYF
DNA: TGTGCCAGCAGCTCTCAAGCGGGAGGGCGGAACGAGCAGTACTTC

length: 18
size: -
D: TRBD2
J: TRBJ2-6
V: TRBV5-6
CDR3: CASSLRLAAASGANVLTF
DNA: TGTGCCAGCAGCTTACGACTAGCGGCAGCTTCTGGGGCCAACGTCCTGACTTTC

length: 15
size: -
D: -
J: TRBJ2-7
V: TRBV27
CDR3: CASSLPGTNTYEQYF
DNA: TGTGCCAGCAGTCTCCCCGGGACAAATACCTACGAGCAGTACTTC

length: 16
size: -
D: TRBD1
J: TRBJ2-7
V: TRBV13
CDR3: CASSLVAGGGVLEQYF
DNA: TGTGCCAGCAGCTTAGTCGCAGGGGGCGGCGTTTTGGAGCAGTACTTC

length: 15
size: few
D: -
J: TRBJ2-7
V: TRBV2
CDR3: CASSESTRAPYEQYF
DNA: TGTGCCAGCAGTGAATCTACCCGGGCCCCCTACGAGCAGTACTTC

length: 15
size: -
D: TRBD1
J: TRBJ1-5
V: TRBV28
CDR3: CASSLTGAGNQPQHF
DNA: TGTGCCAGCAGTTTGACAGGGGCCGGAAATCAGCCCCAGCATTTT

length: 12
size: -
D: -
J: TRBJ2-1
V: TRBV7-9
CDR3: CASTREAGGKFF
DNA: TGTGCCAGCACCCGGGAGGCAGGGGGCAAGTTCTTC

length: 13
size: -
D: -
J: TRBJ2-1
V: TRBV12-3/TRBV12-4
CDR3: CASSLGSRGWGFF
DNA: TGTGCCAGCAGTTTAGGGTCCAGGGGTTGGGGGTTCTTC

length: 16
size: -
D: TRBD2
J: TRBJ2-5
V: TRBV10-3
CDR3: CAISESVAGGSETQYF
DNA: TGTGCCATCAGTGAGTCAGTTGCGGGGGGATCGGAGACCCAGTACTTC

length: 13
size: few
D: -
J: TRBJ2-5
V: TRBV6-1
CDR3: CASSEDGQETQYF
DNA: TGTGCCAGCAGCGAGGACGGGCAAGAGACCCAGTACTTC

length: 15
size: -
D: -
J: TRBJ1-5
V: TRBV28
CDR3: CASSSPEVGNQPQHF
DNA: TGTGCCAGCAGTTCGCCAGAGGTGGGCAATCAGCCCCAGCATTTT

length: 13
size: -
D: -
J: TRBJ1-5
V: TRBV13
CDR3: CASSSSGYQPQHF
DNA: TGTGCCAGCAGCTCCTCAGGGTATCAGCCCCAGCATTTT

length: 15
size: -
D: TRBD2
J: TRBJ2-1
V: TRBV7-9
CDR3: CASVLWRGGLNEQFF
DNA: TGTGCCAGCGTCCTTTGGCGGGGGGGTCTTAATGAGCAGTTCTTC

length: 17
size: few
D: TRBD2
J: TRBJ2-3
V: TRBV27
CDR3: CASSHLPQRGSTDTQYF
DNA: TGTGCCAGCAGTCACCTCCCCCAGCGGGGGAGCACAGATACGCAGTATTTT

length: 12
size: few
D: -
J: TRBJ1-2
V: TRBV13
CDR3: CASSSYGGGYTF
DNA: TGTGCCAGCAGCTCTTACGGAGGGGGCTACACCTTC

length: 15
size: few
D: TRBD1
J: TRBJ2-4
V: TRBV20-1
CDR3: CSALTGAASKNIQYF
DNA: TGCAGTGCTCTGACAGGGGCCGCTAGTAAAAACATTCAGTACTTC

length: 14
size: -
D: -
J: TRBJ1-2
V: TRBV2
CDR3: CASSALQFNYGYTF
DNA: TGTGCCAGCAGTGCCCTACAGTTTAACTATGGCTACACCTTC

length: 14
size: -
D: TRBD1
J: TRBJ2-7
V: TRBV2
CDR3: CASSRTGSHNEQYF
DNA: TGTGCCAGCAGTCGGACAGGGTCCCACAATGAGCAGTACTTC

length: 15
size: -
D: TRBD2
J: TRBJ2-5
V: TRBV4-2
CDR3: CASRGTSSPQETQYF
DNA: TGTGCCAGCAGGGGGACTAGCAGCCCGCAAGAGACCCAGTACTTC

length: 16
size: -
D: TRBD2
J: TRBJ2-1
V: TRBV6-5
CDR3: CASSYSGGAGYNEQFF
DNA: TGTGCCAGCAGTTACTCCGGGGGGGCGGGTTACAATGAGCAGTTCTTC

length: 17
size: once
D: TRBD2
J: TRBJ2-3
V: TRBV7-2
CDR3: CASSLGNSGVSTDTRYF
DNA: TGTGCCAGCAGCTTAGGAAATAGCGGGGTTAGCACAGATACGCGGTATTTT

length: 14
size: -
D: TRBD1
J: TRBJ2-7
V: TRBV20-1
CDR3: CSASGTGVLYEQYF
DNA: TGCAGTGCTAGTGGGACAGGGGTATTATACGAGCAGTACTTC

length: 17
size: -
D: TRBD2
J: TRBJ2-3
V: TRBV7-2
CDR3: CASSLAGTSGSTDTQYF
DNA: TGTGCCAGCAGCTTAGCCGGGACTAGCGGGAGCACAGATACGCAGTATTTT

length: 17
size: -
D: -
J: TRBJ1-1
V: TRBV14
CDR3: CASSQDGGRVSATEAFF
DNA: TGTGCCAGCAGCCAAGACGGGGGGAGGGTATCGGCCACTGAAGCTTTCTTT